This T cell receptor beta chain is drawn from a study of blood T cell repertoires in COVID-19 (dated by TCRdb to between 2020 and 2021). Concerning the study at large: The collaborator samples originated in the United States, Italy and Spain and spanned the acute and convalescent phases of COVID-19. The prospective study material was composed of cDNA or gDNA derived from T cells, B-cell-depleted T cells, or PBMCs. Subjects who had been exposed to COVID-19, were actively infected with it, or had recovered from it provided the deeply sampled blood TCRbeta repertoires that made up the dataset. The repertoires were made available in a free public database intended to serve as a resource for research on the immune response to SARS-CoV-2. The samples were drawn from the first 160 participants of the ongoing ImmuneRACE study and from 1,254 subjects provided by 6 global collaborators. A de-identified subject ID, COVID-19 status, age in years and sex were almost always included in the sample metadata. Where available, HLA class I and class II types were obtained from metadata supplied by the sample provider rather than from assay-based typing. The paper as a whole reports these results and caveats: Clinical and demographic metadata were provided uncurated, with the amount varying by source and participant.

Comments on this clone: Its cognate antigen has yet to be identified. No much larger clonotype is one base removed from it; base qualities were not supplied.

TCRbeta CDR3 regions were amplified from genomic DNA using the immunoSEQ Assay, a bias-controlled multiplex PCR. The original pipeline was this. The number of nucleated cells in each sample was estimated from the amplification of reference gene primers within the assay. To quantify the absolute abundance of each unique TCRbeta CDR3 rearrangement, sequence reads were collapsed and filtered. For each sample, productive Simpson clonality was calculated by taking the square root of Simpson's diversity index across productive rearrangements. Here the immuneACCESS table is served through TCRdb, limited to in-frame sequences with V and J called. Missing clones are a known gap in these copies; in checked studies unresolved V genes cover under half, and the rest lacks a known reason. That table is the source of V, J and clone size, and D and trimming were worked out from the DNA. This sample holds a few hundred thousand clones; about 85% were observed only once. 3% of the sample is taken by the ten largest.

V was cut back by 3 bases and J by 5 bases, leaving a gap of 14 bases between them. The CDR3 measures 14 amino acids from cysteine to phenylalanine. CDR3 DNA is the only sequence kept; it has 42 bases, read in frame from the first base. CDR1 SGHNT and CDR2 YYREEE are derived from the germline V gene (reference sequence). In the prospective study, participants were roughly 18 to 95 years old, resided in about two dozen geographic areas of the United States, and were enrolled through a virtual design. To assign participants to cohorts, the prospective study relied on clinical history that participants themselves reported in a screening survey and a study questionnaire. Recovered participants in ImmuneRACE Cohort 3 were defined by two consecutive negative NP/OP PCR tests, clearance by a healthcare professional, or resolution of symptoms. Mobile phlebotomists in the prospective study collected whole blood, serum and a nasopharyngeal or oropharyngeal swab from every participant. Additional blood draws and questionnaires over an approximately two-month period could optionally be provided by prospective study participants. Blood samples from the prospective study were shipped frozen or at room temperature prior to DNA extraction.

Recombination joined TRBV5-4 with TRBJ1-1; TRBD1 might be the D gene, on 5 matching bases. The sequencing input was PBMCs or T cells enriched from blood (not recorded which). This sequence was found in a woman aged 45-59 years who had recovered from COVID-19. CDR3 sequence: CASSSGGLTTEAFF. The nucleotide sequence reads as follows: TGTGCCAGCAGCTCTGGGGGACTTACTACTGAAGCTTTCTTT.